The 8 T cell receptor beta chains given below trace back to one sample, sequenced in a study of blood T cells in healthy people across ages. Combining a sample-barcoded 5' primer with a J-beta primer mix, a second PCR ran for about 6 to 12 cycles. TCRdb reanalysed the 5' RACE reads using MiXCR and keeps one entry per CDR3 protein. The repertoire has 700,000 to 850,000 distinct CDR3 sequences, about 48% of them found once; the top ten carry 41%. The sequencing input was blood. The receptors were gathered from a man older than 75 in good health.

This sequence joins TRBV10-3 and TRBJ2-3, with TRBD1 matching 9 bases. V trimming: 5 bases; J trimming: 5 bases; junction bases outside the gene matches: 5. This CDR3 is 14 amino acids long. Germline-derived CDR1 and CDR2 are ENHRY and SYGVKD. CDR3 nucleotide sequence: TGTGCCATCAGTAACAGGGGGCAGGGAGATACGCAGTATTTT. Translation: CAISNRGQGDTQYF.

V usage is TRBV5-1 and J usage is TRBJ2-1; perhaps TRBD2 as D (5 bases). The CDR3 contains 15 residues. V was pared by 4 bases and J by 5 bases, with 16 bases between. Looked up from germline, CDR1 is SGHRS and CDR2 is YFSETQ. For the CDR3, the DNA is TGCGCCAGCAGCCGACTACCCACTTCCGACAATGAGCAGTTCTTC. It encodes CASSRLPTSDNEQFF.

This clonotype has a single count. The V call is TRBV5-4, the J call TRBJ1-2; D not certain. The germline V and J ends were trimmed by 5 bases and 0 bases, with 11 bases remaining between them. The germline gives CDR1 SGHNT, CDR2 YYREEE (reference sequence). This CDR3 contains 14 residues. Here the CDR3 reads CASSRGEANYGYTF. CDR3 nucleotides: TGTGCCAGCAGTCGCGGGGAGGCTAACTATGGCTACACCTTC.

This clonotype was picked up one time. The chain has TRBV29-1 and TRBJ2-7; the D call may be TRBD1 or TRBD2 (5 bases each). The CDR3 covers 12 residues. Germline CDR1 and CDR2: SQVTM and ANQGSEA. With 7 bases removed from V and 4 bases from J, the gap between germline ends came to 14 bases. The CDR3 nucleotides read TGCAGCGCGGCGTCGGGACGATACGAGCAGTACTTC. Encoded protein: CSAASGRYEQYF.

This CDR3 is CAGTEAGQETQYF. As DNA, the CDR3 is TGTGCCGGCACGGAGGCGGGACAAGAGACCCAGTACTTC. The gene calls are TRBV2 and TRBJ2-5, with a weak D call TRBD2 (6 bases). Trimming cost V 11 bases and J 2 bases, with 15 bases left between them. Germline CDR1 is SNHLY and CDR2 is FYNNEI. The CDR3 covers 13 residues.

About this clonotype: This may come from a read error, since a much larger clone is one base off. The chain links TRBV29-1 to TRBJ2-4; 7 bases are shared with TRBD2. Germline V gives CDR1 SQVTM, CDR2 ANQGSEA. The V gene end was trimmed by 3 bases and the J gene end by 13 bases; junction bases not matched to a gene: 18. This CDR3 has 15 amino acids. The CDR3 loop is CSVEAQTATSSKQYF. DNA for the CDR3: TGCAGCGTTGAGGCACAGACGGCGACTAGCTCTAAGCAGTACTTC.

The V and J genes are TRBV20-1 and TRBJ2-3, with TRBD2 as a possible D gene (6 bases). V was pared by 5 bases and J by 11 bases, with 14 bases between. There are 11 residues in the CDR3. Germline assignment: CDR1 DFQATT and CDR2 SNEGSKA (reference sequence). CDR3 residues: CSAGTQEGQYF. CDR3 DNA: TGCAGTGCTGGGACCCAGGAGGGGCAGTATTTT.

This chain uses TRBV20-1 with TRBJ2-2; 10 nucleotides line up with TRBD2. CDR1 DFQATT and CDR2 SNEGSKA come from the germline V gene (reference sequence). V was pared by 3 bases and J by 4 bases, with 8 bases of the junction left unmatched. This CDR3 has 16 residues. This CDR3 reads CSARLSGRPLTGELFF. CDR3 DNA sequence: TGCAGTGCTAGGCTTAGCGGGAGGCCTCTCACCGGGGAGCTGTTTTTT.